These T cell receptor beta chains were read from a single sample in a study of OX40 agonist ivuxolimab in advanced cancers. The table came from immunoSEQ multiplex PCR; TCRdb's copy has only in-frame clones and leaves some out. This table has over 90,000 clones, about 86% appearing once. The sample consisted of CD4+ or CD8+ T cells sorted from blood, taken in a trial of the OX40 agonist ivuxolimab. The receptors come from an adult with an advanced solid tumor such as melanoma, head and neck, liver or kidney cancer. CDR3s include the opening cysteine and the closing phenylalanine or tryptophan. A D gene is named only where the DNA matches it firmly. Clone sizes are given selectively: once, few, many, or a class where the clone is expanded.

j_call: TRBJ2-7
v_call: TRBV9
cdr3_length: 15
d_call: .
clone_size: .
cdr3_aa: CASSVSTVDSYEQYF
cdr3_nt: TGTGCCAGCAGCGTGAGTACAGTCGACTCCTACGAGCAGTACTTC

j_call: TRBJ2-3
v_call: TRBV5-1
cdr3_length: 15
d_call: .
clone_size: .
cdr3_aa: CASSSYRGGADTQYF
cdr3_nt: TGCGCCAGCAGCTCTTACAGGGGGGGCGCAGATACGCAGTATTTT

j_call: TRBJ1-5
v_call: TRBV27
cdr3_length: 15
d_call: TRBD1
clone_size: .
cdr3_aa: CASSLSKGQGRPQHF
cdr3_nt: TGTGCCAGCAGTTTATCGAAGGGACAGGGTCGACCCCAGCATTTT

j_call: TRBJ1-2
v_call: TRBV6-5
cdr3_length: 14
d_call: TRBD1
clone_size: .
cdr3_aa: CASSYSRQGYGYTF
cdr3_nt: TGTGCCAGCAGTTACTCAAGACAGGGGTATGGCTACACCTTC

j_call: TRBJ1-1
v_call: TRBV6-5
cdr3_length: 13
d_call: TRBD1
clone_size: few
cdr3_aa: CASTRQGGTEAFF
cdr3_nt: TGTGCCAGCACCCGACAGGGAGGCACTGAAGCTTTCTTT

j_call: TRBJ1-2
v_call: TRBV19
cdr3_length: 13
d_call: .
clone_size: .
cdr3_aa: CASSIGWNYGYTF
cdr3_nt: TGTGCCAGTAGTATTGGGTGGAATTATGGCTACACCTTC

j_call: TRBJ1-3
v_call: TRBV5-5
cdr3_length: 15
d_call: .
clone_size: .
cdr3_aa: CASSLTGLAGNTIYF
cdr3_nt: TGTGCCAGCAGCTTGACAGGACTGGCTGGAAACACCATATATTTT

j_call: TRBJ1-2
v_call: TRBV7-3
cdr3_length: 15
d_call: .
clone_size: .
cdr3_aa: CASSYFGGVDYGYTF
cdr3_nt: TGTGCCAGCAGCTACTTTGGTGGTGTTGACTATGGCTACACCTTC

j_call: TRBJ1-3
v_call: TRBV6-1
cdr3_length: 13
d_call: .
clone_size: .
cdr3_aa: CASNTDSGNTIYF
cdr3_nt: TGTGCCAGCAATACTGACTCTGGAAACACCATATATTTT

j_call: TRBJ2-1
v_call: TRBV11-1
cdr3_length: 12
d_call: .
clone_size: .
cdr3_aa: CASSLQSPEQFF
cdr3_nt: TGTGCCAGCAGCTTACAAAGTCCTGAGCAGTTCTTC

j_call: TRBJ1-1
v_call: TRBV7-2
cdr3_length: 19
d_call: .
clone_size: few
cdr3_aa: CASSLSRGGQGGTSTEAFF
cdr3_nt: TGTGCCAGCAGCCTCTCACGTGGTGGGCAGGGCGGTACGAGCACTGAAGCTTTCTTT